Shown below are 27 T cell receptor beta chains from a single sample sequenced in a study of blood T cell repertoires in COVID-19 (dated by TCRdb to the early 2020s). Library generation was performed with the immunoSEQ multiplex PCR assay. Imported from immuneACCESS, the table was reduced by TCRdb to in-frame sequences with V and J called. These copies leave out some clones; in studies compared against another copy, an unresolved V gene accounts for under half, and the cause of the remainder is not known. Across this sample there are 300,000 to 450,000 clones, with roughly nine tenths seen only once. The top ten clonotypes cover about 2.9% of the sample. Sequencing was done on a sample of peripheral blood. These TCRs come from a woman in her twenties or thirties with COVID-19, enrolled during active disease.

The chain's CDR3 is CASGIDRNTIYF. CDR3 nucleotides: TGTGCTAGTGGAATAGACAGAAACACCATATATTTT. The V call is TRBV12-5, the J call TRBJ1-3; no clear D gene. This CDR3 has 12 amino acids. Trimming stripped 6 bases from V and 5 bases from J, with 8 bases between. CDR1 is LGHNT, CDR2 FRNRAP, per germline.

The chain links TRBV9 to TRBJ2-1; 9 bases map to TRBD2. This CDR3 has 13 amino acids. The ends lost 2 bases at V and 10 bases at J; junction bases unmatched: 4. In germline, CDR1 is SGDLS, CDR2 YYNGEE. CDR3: CASSVLAGVEQFF. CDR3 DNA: TGTGCCAGCAGCGTTTTAGCGGGAGTGGAGCAGTTCTTC. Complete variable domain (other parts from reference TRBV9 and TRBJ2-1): DSGVTQTPKHLITATGQRVTLRCSPRSGDLSVYWYQQSLDQGLQFLIQYYNGEERAKGNILERFSAQQFPDLHSELNLSSLELGDSALYFCASSVLAGVEQFFGPGTRLTVL.

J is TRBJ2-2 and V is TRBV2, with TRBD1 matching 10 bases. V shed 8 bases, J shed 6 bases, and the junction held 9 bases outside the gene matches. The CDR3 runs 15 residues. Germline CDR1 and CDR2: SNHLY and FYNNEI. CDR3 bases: TGTGCCAGCCAACTGAGGGACAGGGGACCCGGGGAGCTGTTTTTT. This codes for CASQLRDRGPGELFF.

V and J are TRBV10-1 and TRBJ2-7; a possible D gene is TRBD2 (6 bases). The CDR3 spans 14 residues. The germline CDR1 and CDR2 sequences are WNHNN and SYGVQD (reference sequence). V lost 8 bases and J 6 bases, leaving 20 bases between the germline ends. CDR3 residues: CASPRRGYFTEQYF. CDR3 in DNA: TGCGCCAGCCCCAGGCGGGGCTATTTTACCGAGCAGTACTTC.

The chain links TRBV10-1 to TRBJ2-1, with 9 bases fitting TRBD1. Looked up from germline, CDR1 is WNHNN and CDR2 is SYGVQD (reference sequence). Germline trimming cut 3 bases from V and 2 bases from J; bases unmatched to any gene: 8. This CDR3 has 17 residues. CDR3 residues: CASSEGGRQGAYNEQFF. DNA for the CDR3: TGCGCCAGCAGTGAAGGGGGTCGACAGGGGGCCTACAATGAGCAGTTCTTC.

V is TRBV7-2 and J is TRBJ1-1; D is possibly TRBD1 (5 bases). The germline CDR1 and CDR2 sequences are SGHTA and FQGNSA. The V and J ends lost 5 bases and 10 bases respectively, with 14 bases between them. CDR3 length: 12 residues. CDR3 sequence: CASSLNRRGAFF. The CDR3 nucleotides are TGTGCCAGCAGCCTCAACAGGCGTGGAGCTTTCTTT. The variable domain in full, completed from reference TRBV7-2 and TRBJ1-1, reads GAGVSQSPSNKVTEKGKDVELRCDPISGHTALYWYRQSLGQGLEFLIYFQGNSAPDKSGLPSDRFSAERTGGSVSTLTIQRTQQEDSAVYLCASSLNRRGAFFGQGTRLTVV.

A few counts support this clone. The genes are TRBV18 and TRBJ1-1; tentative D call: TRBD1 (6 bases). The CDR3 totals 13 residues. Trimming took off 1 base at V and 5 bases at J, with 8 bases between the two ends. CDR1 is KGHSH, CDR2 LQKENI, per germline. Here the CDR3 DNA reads TGTGCCAGCTCACCACAGACAGGAACTGAAGCTTTCTTT. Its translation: CASSPQTGTEAFF.

CDR3 in amino acids: CASRAGKGEKLFF. In DNA, the CDR3 is TGTGCCAGCAGAGCAGGGAAGGGTGAAAAACTGTTTTTT. The chain employs TRBV6-5 and TRBJ1-4, with a tentative D call TRBD1 (5 bases). The CDR3 contains 13 residues. Germline V gene data show CDR1 as MNHEY and CDR2 as SVGAGI. V was clipped by 6 bases and J by 7 bases, with 12 bases between them.

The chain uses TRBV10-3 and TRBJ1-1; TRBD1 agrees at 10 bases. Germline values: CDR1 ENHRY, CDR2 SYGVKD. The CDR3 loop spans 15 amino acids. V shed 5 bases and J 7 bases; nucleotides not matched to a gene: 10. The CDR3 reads CAISMKGQGLDEAFF. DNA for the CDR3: TGTGCCATCAGTATGAAGGGACAGGGGCTAGATGAAGCTTTCTTT.

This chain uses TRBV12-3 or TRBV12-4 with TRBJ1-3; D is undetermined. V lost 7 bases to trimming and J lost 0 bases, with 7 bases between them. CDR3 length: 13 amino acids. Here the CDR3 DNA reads TGTGCCAGCATCCCCTTCTCTGGAAACACCATATATTTT. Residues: CASIPFSGNTIYF.

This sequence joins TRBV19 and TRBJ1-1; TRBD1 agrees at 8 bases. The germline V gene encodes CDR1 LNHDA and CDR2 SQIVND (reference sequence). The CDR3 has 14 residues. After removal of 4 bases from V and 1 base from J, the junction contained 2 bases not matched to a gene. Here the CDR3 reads CASSTDRENTEAFF. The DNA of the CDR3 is TGTGCCAGTAGTACGGACAGGGAGAACACTGAAGCTTTCTTT.

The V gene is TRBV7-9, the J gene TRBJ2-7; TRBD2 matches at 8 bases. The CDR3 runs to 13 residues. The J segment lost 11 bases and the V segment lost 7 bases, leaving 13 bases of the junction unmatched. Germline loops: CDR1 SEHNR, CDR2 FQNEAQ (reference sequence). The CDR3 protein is CASTTGGDREKYF. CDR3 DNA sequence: TGTGCCAGCACCACCGGGGGGGATAGGGAAAAGTACTTC.

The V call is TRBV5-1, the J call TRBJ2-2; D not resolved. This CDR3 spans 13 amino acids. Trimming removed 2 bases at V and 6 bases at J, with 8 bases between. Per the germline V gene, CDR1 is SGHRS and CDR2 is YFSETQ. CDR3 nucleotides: TGCGCCAGCAGCTTTATCAGCGCCGGGGAGCTGTTTTTT. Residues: CASSFISAGELFF.

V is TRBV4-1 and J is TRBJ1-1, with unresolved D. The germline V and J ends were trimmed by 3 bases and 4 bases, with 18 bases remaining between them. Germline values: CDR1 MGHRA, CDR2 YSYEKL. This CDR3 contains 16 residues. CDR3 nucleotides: TGCGCCAGCAGCCATCATAACAAGTTCCGGGGCACTGAAGCTTTCTTT. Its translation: CASSHHNKFRGTEAFF.

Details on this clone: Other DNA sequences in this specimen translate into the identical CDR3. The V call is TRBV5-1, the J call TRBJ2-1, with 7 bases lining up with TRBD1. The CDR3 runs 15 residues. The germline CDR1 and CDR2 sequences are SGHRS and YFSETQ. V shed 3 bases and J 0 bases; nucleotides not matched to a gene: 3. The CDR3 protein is CASSSGGSSYNEQFF. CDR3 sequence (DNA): TGCGCCAGCAGCTCAGGGGGTAGCTCCTACAATGAGCAGTTCTTC.

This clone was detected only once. The CDR3 region has the DNA TGTGCCAGCAGCCATCCGACTAGCGGGGTATGGTACAATGAGCAGTTCTTC. It is translated as CASSHPTSGVWYNEQFF. The chain couples TRBV3-1 (or the pseudogene TRBV3-2) to TRBJ2-1; TRBD2 matches 11 bases. The length of the CDR3 is 17 residues. J gave up 4 bases and V 3 bases, and 8 bases lay outside the gene matches. Per germline, CDR1 LGHDT and CDR2 YNNKEL (reference sequence).

The CDR3 reads CASSLVPGGPYNEQFF. The DNA of the CDR3 is TGTGCCAGCAGCTTGGTTCCGGGAGGGCCTTACAATGAGCAGTTCTTC. The chain carries TRBV5-6 and TRBJ2-1; 8 positions match TRBD2. The V segment lost 0 bases and the J segment 4 bases; nucleotides outside the gene matches: 6. The germline CDR1 and CDR2 sequences are SGHDT and YYEEEE. This CDR3 region has 16 residues.

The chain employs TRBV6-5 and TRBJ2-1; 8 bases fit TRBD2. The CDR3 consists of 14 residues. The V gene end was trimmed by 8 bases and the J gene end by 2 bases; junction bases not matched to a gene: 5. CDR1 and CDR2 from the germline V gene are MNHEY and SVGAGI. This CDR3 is CASGTSGPYNEQFF. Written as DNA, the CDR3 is TGTGCCAGCGGAACTAGCGGACCCTACAATGAGCAGTTCTTC.

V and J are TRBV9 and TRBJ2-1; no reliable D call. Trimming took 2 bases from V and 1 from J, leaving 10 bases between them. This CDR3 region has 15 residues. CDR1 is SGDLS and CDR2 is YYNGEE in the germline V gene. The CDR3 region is CASSVEGRSYNEQFF. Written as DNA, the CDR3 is TGTGCCAGCAGCGTTGAAGGCAGGTCCTACAATGAGCAGTTCTTC.

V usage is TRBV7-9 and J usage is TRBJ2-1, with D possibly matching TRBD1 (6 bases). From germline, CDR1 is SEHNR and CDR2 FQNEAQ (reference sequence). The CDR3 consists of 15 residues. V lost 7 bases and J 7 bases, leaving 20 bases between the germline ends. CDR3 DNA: TGTGCCAGCATCAGAGCAGGGCTTCAGGGGAATGAGCAGTTCTTC. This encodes CASIRAGLQGNEQFF.

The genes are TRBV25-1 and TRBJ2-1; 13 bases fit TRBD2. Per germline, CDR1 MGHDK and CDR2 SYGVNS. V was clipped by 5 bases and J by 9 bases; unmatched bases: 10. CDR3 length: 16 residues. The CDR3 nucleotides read TGTGCCAGCAGTCCCTCAGGACTAGCGGGAGTAGGTGAGCAGTTCTTC. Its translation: CASSPSGLAGVGEQFF.

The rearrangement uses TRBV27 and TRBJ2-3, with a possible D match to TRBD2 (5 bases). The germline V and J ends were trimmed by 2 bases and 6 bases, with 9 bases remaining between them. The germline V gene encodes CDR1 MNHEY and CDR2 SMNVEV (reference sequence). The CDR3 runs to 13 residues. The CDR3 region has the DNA TGTGCCAGCAGTTTAATGCGAGGGGATACGCAGTATTTT. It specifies CASSLMRGDTQYF.

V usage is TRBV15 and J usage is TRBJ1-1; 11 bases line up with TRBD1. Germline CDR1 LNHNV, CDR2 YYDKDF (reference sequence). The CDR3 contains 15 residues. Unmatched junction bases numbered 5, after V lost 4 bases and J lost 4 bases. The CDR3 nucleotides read TGTGCCACCAGCACTGGGGGACAGGGGGGCACTGAAGCTTTCTTT. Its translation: CATSTGGQGGTEAFF.

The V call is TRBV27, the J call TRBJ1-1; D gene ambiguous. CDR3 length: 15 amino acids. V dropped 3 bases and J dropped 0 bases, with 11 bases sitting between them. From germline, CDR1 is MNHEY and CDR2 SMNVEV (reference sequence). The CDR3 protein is CASSFSTEMNTEAFF. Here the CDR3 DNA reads TGTGCCAGCAGTTTTTCTACGGAGATGAACACTGAAGCTTTCTTT.

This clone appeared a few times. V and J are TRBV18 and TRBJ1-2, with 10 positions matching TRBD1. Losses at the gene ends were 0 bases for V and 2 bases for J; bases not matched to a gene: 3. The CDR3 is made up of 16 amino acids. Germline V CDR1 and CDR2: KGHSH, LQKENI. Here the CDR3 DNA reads TGTGCCAGCTCACCACCGAGGGGACAGGGGAACTATGGCTACACCTTC. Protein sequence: CASSPPRGQGNYGYTF.

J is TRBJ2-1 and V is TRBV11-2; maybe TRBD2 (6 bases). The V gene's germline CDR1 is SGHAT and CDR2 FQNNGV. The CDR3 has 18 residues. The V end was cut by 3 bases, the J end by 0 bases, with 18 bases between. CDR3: CASSFISAGLSSYNEQFF. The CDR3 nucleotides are TGTGCCAGCAGCTTTATCTCGGCGGGGTTAAGCTCCTACAATGAGCAGTTCTTC.

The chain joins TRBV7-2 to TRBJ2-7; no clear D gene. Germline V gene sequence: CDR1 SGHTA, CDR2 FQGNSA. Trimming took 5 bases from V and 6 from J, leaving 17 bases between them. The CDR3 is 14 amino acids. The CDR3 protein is CASSPQSAVSEQYF. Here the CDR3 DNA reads TGTGCCAGCAGCCCCCAGAGCGCGGTCTCCGAGCAGTACTTC. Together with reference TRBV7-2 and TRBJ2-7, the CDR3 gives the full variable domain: GAGVSQSPSNKVTEKGKDVELRCDPISGHTALYWYRQSLGQGLEFLIYFQGNSAPDKSGLPSDRFSAERTGGSVSTLTIQRTQQEDSAVYLCASSPQSAVSEQYFGPGTRLTVT.